The table lists the clone carrying this TCR beta chain with a count of one. Its antigen is not identified. Trimming cost V 2 bases and J 1 base, with 6 bases left between them. CDR1 and CDR2 (germline): PRHDT, FYEKMQ (reference sequence). This CDR3 region has 14 residues. These data are taken from a study of cytomegalovirus exposure and HLA in healthy donors. Overall study findings and caveats: In an earlier analysis, most TCR beta V segments were productive about 87% or about 30% of the time.

The PCR was carried out with 60 Vbeta primers and 13 Jbeta primers. The table came from immunoSEQ multiplex PCR; TCRdb's copy has only in-frame clones and leaves some out. The sample contains approximately 180,000 clones, more than 75% of which appear only once. The J gene is TRBJ1-3, the V gene TRBV13; D not resolved. This clonotype was obtained from a girl under two years old in good health and CMV-seronegative. Material for sequencing was PBMCs. The CDR3 DNA follows: TGTGCCAGCAGCTTAACGGGATCTGGAAACACCATATATTTT. Translating gives CASSLTGSGNTIYF. Variable domain in full (rest from reference TRBV13 and TRBJ1-3): AAGVIQSPRHLIKEKRETATLKCYPIPRHDTVYWYQQGPGQDPQFLISFYEKMQSDKGSIPDRFSAQQFSDYHSELNMSSLELGDSALYFCASSLTGSGNTIYFGEGSWLTVV.